The rows below give T cell receptor beta chains drawn from one sample of a study of shared clonotypes between healthy human individuals. Sequencing was performed with immunoSEQ multiplex PCR; in TCRdb, only in-frame clones are kept and a portion is missing. The sample includes 600,000 or so clones, around 95% of them seen just once. The sequenced sample was naive CD8+ T cells sorted from blood. The source of these receptors is a woman aged 25 to 45 in good health. CDR3s leave out the opening cysteine and the closing phenylalanine or tryptophan.

v_gene,j_gene,CDR3aa
TRBV5-6,TRBJ2-5,ASSAQETQY
TRBV19,TRBJ2-7,ASSIDSGRNYEQY
TRBV13,TRBJ1-1,ASTYRGQAGRAF
TRBV5-6,TRBJ1-2,ASSFNPGQLNYGYT
TRBV5-6,TRBJ1-4,ASSLSGHSSENEKLF
TRBV19,TRBJ1-2,ASSSLVGYT
TRBV5-1,TRBJ2-1,ASSLTATNEQF
TRBV5-1,.,ASSLTSGDNEQY
TRBV5-1,TRBJ2-2,ASSLDDPRKLF
TRBV5-6,TRBJ2-7,ASSLALAGEYEQY
TRBV13,TRBJ1-2,ASSPMTGTYHGYT
TRBV25-1,TRBJ1-2,ASSPGAYGYT
TRBV9,TRBJ2-1,ASSVGSSGRYNEQF
TRBV27,TRBJ2-7,ASRDQGEASYEQY
TRBV5-6,TRBJ2-7,ASRYGSEPYEQY
TRBV5-4,TRBJ2-2,ASSQGFGGVNTGELF
TRBV11-2,TRBJ2-3,ASSVARPTSTDTQY
TRBV7-8,TRBJ2-7,ASSLRHNSYEQY
TRBV2,TRBJ2-7,ASSLAGVKEQY
TRBV6-6,TRBJ1-1,ASSADSDEAF
TRBV4-1,TRBJ2-7,ASSQVAEGYEQY
TRBV10-3,TRBJ2-7,AISEREKAGPPYEQY
TRBV27,TRBJ2-3,ASSLLAGGRDTQY
TRBV28,TRBJ2-7,ASSLLRAYEQY
TRBV2,TRBJ1-4,AYNRDGETNEKLF
TRBV29-1,TRBJ2-1,SVGGGGNEQF
TRBV6-6,TRBJ2-1,ASSSGSSYNEQF
TRBV9,TRBJ2-1,ASSVDFGFSYNEQF
TRBV28,TRBJ1-1,ASSLSLDREAF
TRBV29-1,TRBJ2-7,SAVAGGVYEQY
TRBV28,TRBJ2-2,ATHLTGINTGELF
TRBV2,TRBJ2-7,ASRTTSGRVLLPYEQY
TRBV27,TRBJ1-1,ASSWIGQTEAF
TRBV11-2,TRBJ1-1,ASSLEWTDEAF
TRBV27,TRBJ2-3,ASSSRTPGQGTDTQY
TRBV5-4,TRBJ2-1,ASSLEAVQGFYNEQF
TRBV11-2,TRBJ2-7,ASSQGAGSYEQY
TRBV4-1,TRBJ1-5,ASSPRQADSNQPQH
TRBV15,TRBJ1-2,ATSRDEDRGPNYGYT
TRBV18,TRBJ2-7,ASSQGYEQY
TRBV7-9,TRBJ2-1,ASSLAGPTYNEQF
TRBV27,TRBJ2-1,ASRPGGFREQF
TRBV19,TRBJ1-1,ASSIGQGLTEAF
TRBV4-1,TRBJ2-7,ASRGDGVEQY
TRBV6-5,TRBJ1-2,ASSSGSGYT
TRBV28,TRBJ2-1,ASSAGLAGHNEQF
TRBV10-3,TRBJ1-5,AISEAGSNQPQH
TRBV27,TRBJ1-5,ASSLGTDNQPQH
TRBV5-6,TRBJ2-7,ASTSGASSYEQY
TRBV15,TRBJ1-1,ATSSDSYTEAF
TRBV10-3,TRBJ1-1,AISLIGGNTEAF
TRBV28,TRBJ2-7,AIGGDTSVDEQY
TRBV4-1,TRBJ2-7,ASSQDAGPGAHYEQY
TRBV9,TRBJ2-7,ASSPKGGVSSYEQY
TRBV25-1,TRBJ1-1,ASRNGAYTEAF
TRBV5-8,TRBJ1-1,ASSLGSPEAF
TRBV2,TRBJ1-2,ASLGALYFYT
TRBV6-4,TRBJ2-1,ASSELAGVRWNEQF
TRBV5-1,TRBJ1-1,ASSVTGGDPEAF